One and the same sample provided the 16 T cell receptor beta chains below, sequenced in a study of shared clonotypes between healthy human individuals. Profiling relied on immunoSEQ multiplex PCR, and the TCRdb table lists in-frame clones only, not all of them. The table records about 600,000 clones, 97% of them present only once. The sequenced sample was naive CD4+ T cells sorted from blood. Noted subset: CD45RA+ positively selected. Every receptor here comes from a woman younger than 45 in good health.

J is TRBJ2-7 and V is TRBV10-3; a possible D gene is TRBD2 (5 bases). The V end was cut by 3 bases, the J end by 5 bases, with 14 bases between. Looked up from germline, CDR1 is ENHRY and CDR2 is SYGVKD. This CDR3 has 14 amino acids. CDR3 DNA: TGTGCCATCAGTGAAGAGGGAGTCAGCCACGAGCAGTACTTC. Translation gives CAISEEGVSHEQYF.

On this clone: Other DNA sequences of this sample code for an identical CDR3. The J gene is TRBJ2-2, the V gene TRBV5-1; 9 bases are shared with TRBD2. The junction had 1 base not matched to a gene; V was cut back by 0 bases and J by 1 base. CDR1 and CDR2 from the germline V gene are SGHRS and YFSETQ. CDR3 size: 16 residues. The CDR3 spells CASSLAAGGNTGELFF. For the CDR3, the DNA is TGCGCCAGCAGCTTGGCAGCGGGAGGGAACACCGGGGAGCTGTTTTTT.

This clone was seen only once. The CDR3 loop is CASRAGTGAYEQYF. For the CDR3, the DNA is TGTGCCAGCAGGGCCGGGACAGGGGCCTACGAGCAGTACTTC. The V gene is TRBV2, the J gene TRBJ2-5, with 10 bases fitting TRBD1. The tail of the sequence fits TRBJ2-7 better, so the J call may be wrong. Germline CDR1 reads SNHLY; CDR2 reads FYNNEI. The CDR3 totals 14 residues.

The chain recombines TRBV29-1 with TRBJ2-3; no firm D call. This CDR3 is built from 11 residues. Per the germline V gene, CDR1 is SQVTM and CDR2 is ANQGSEA. V was pared by 8 bases and J by 4 bases, with 10 bases between. CDR3 in DNA: TGCAGCCACCGGTGGGCAGATACGCAGTATTTT. Its protein is CSHRWADTQYF.

The chain recombines TRBV10-3 with TRBJ2-3; D possibly corresponds to TRBD2 (6 bases). The CDR3 has 17 residues. Trimming removed 2 bases at V and 1 base at J, with 16 bases between. The V gene's germline CDR1 is ENHRY and CDR2 SYGVKD. As DNA, the CDR3 is TGTGCCATCAGTGAGAACTATAGTGGAGGGGGCACAGATACGCAGTATTTT. Protein: CAISENYSGGGTDTQYF.

The chain couples TRBV7-9 to TRBJ1-1; possibly TRBD1 for D (6 bases). The CDR3 loop spans 19 amino acids. Germline V gene lookup returns CDR1 SEHNR and CDR2 FQNEAQ (reference sequence). Deletions cut 8 bases from V and 3 bases from J, with 31 bases between. The CDR3 nucleotides are TGTGCCAGCTGCCAAGGCCCCCCTCGACAGGCCGGCAGGGACACTGAAGCTTTCTTT. Translated, it gives CASCQGPPRQAGRDTEAFF. Drawing the rest from reference TRBV7-9 and TRBJ1-1, the complete variable domain is DTGVSQNPRHKITKRGQNVTFRCDPISEHNRLYWYRQTLGQGPEFLTYFQNEAQLEKSRLLSDRFSAERPKGSFSTLEIQRTEQGDSAMYLCASCQGPPRQAGRDTEAFFGQGTRLTVV.

The J gene is TRBJ2-4, the V gene TRBV27; D not resolved. The CDR3 has 13 residues. With 6 bases removed from V and 8 bases from J, the gap between germline ends came to 14 bases. Germline V CDR1 and CDR2: MNHEY, SMNVEV (reference sequence). CDR3 sequence: CASSVGPGDIQYF. The CDR3 bases are TGTGCCAGCAGCGTAGGACCCGGAGACATTCAGTACTTC.

The rearrangement links TRBV30 to TRBJ1-2; 9 bases are a match to TRBD1. Germline lookup yields CDR1 GTSNPN and CDR2 SVGIG (reference sequence). After removal of 5 bases from V and 4 bases from J, the junction contained 5 bases not matched to a gene. The length of the CDR3 is 13 residues. CDR3 nucleotides: TGTGCCTGGGGGACAGGGCCCAGCTATGGCTACACCTTC. Residues: CAWGTGPSYGYTF. Together with reference TRBV30 and TRBJ1-2, the CDR3 gives the full variable domain: SQTIHQWPATLVQPVGSPLSLECTVEGTSNPNLYWYRQAAGRGLQLLFYSVGIGQISSEVPQNLSASRPQDRQFILSSKKLLLSDSGFYLCAWGTGPSYGYTFGSGTRLTVV.

This chain joins TRBV15 and TRBJ2-4, with unresolved D. Per the germline V gene, CDR1 is LNHNV and CDR2 is YYDKDF (reference sequence). With 1 base removed from V and 8 bases from J, the gap between germline ends came to 15 bases. The CDR3 loop spans 15 amino acids. The CDR3 reads CATSRAGSLADIQYF. CDR3 nucleotides: TGTGCCACCAGCAGAGCGGGTAGCCTGGCCGACATTCAGTACTTC.

This rearrangement joins TRBV28 to TRBJ1-1; 12 bases line up with TRBD1. The ends lost 5 bases at V and 11 bases at J; junction bases unmatched: 9. This CDR3 is 14 amino acids long. Per germline, CDR1 MDHEN and CDR2 SYDVKM. The CDR3 sequence is CASSVPGQGAGAFF. The CDR3 DNA follows: TGTGCCAGCAGTGTTCCGGGACAGGGGGCGGGGGCTTTCTTT.

The CDR3 sequence is CASSRARGTGELFF. In DNA, the CDR3 is TGCGCCAGCAGCCGCGCGCGGGGCACCGGGGAGCTGTTTTTT. The chain couples TRBV5-1 to TRBJ2-2; D may be TRBD2 (6 bases). Per germline, CDR1 SGHRS and CDR2 YFSETQ. The CDR3 runs to 14 residues. Trimming removed 4 bases at V and 4 bases at J, with 11 bases between.

V gene TRBV6-1 combines with J gene TRBJ2-7; 7 bases fit TRBD1. In germline, CDR1 is MNHNS, CDR2 SASEGT. This CDR3 is built from 17 residues. The junction had 15 bases not matched to a gene; V was cut back by 4 bases and J by 3 bases. CDR3 region: CASSAQLGQLAHYEQYF. CDR3 nucleotide sequence: TGTGCCAGCAGTGCCCAATTGGGACAGCTGGCACACTACGAGCAGTACTTC.

The rearrangement links TRBV5-1 to TRBJ2-5; either TRBD1 or TRBD2 may fit D (6 bases each). This CDR3 is 15 amino acids long. Trimming took 4 bases from V and 5 from J, leaving 18 bases between them. The V gene's germline CDR1 is SGHRS and CDR2 YFSETQ. The CDR3 DNA follows: TGCGCCAGCAGCCCCCTCAGGGGTGCGGGGGAGACCCAGTACTTC. This codes for CASSPLRGAGETQYF.

J is TRBJ1-5 and V is TRBV28; D is unresolved. V lost 6 bases to trimming and J lost 6 bases, with 15 bases between them. Germline loops: CDR1 MDHEN, CDR2 SYDVKM. The CDR3 totals 14 residues. The DNA for the CDR3 is TGTGCCAGCAGCACATCATTGGGCGTTCAGCCCCAGCATTTT. This encodes CASSTSLGVQPQHF.

The chain uses TRBV23-1 and TRBJ2-7, with D unclear. TRBV23-1 is filed as an ORF, its function uncertain. This CDR3 comprises 15 residues. V lost 6 bases and J 2 bases, leaving 17 bases between the germline ends. The DNA for the CDR3 is TGCGCCAGCAGCGACTGGGTCTTACCTCCCTACGAGCAGTACTTC. As protein: CASSDWVLPPYEQYF.

This chain links TRBV28 with TRBJ2-7; the match to TRBD2 covers 12 bases. Germline trimming cut 8 bases from V and 5 bases from J; bases unmatched to any gene: 16. Germline CDR1 is MDHEN and CDR2 is SYDVKM. CDR3 size: 17 residues. CDR3 sequence reads: CASQNGGKGTSGHEQYF. The CDR3 DNA reads as TGTGCCAGCCAGAACGGGGGGAAAGGGACTAGCGGGCACGAGCAGTACTTC. The complete variable domain, with remaining parts taken from reference TRBV28 and TRBJ2-7, reads DVKVTQSSRYLVKRTGEKVFLECVQDMDHENMFWYRQDPGLGLRLIYFSYDVKMKEKGDIPEGYSVSREKKERFSLILESASTNQTSMYLCASQNGGKGTSGHEQYFGPGTRLTVT.